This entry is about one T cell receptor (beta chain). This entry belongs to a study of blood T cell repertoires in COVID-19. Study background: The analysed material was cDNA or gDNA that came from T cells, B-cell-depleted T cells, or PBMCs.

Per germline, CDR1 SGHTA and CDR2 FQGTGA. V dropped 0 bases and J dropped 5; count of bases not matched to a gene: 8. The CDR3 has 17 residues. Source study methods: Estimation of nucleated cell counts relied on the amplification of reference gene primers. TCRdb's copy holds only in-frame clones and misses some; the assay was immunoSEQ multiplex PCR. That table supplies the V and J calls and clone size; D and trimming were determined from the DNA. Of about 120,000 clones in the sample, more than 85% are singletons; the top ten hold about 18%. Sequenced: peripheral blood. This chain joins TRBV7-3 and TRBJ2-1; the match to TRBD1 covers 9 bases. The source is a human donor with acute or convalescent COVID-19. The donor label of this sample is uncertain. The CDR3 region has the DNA TGTGCCAGCAGCTTAACCACGGGACAGGGTATCCACAATGAGCAGTTCTTC. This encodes CASSLTTGQGIHNEQFF. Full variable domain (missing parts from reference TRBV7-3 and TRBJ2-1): GAGVSQTPSNKVTEKGKYVELRCDPISGHTALYWYRQSLGQGPEFLIYFQGTGAADDSGLPNDRFFAVRPEGSVSTLKIQRTERGDSAVYLCASSLTTGQGIHNEQFFGPGTRLTVL.